This entry describes one T cell receptor (beta chain). This record belongs to a study of blood T cell repertoires in COVID-19. Clones were read by immunoSEQ multiplex PCR, and TCRdb kept only the in-frame ones, dropping some. The data show 72,000 or so clones, approximately 86% seen once. J was trimmed by 2 bases and V by 1 base; bases with no gene match: 4. The germline CDR1 and CDR2 sequences are LNHDA and SQIVND (reference sequence). The CDR3 is 16 residues long. This TCR came from a woman between 55 and 75 years old with acute or convalescent COVID-19. The V gene is TRBV19, the J gene TRBJ1-2; TRBD1 agrees at 10 bases. Source material: peripheral blood. The CDR3 region is CASSIAPGQGNYGYTF. The CDR3 nucleotides are TGTGCCAGTAGTATAGCCCCGGGACAGGGGAACTATGGCTACACCTTC.